The 12 T cell receptor beta chains below were found in one sample sequenced in a study of T cell responses to AZD1222 COVID-19 vaccine. Profiling relied on immunoSEQ multiplex PCR, and the TCRdb table lists in-frame clones only, not all of them. The profile shows 89,000 or so clones, 80% to 90% of them singletons. The starting material was peripheral blood, obtained on day 0 of AZD1222 vaccination. The receptors were sampled from an adult in good health.

CDR3 sequence reads: CASTLGRNTEAFF. The DNA of the CDR3 is TGTGCCAGCACCCTCGGCAGAAACACTGAAGCTTTCTTT. V usage is TRBV2 and J usage is TRBJ1-1; D gene ambiguous. The germline V gene has CDR1 SNHLY and CDR2 FYNNEI. V lost 7 bases to trimming and J lost 2 bases, with 11 bases between them. This CDR3 comprises 13 residues. The full variable domain, completed using reference TRBV2 and TRBJ1-1, is EPEVTQTPSHQVTQMGQEVILRCVPISNHLYFYWYRQILGQKVEFLVSFYNNEISEKSEIFDDQFSVERPDGSNFTLKIRSTKLEDSAMYFCASTLGRNTEAFFGQGTRLTVV.

This clone appeared once. The chain couples TRBV27 to TRBJ1-1; 10 nucleotides line up with TRBD1. The J segment lost 0 bases and the V segment lost 7 bases, leaving 2 bases of the junction unmatched. The CDR3 is 14 residues long. Looked up from germline, CDR1 is MNHEY and CDR2 is SMNVEV (reference sequence). In DNA, the CDR3 is TGTGCCAGCAAGGGACAGGGGCTGAACACTGAAGCTTTCTTT. Translation gives CASKGQGLNTEAFF.

The gene calls are TRBV19 and TRBJ1-1; 8 nucleotides match TRBD1. This CDR3 has 18 residues. Germline CDR1 is LNHDA and CDR2 is SQIVND (reference sequence). V trimming: 1 base; J trimming: 1 base; junction bases outside the gene matches: 11. In DNA, the CDR3 is TGTGCCAGTAGTATAGCTGGGGCCAGGGGGCAGGCGAACACTGAAGCTTTCTTT. This sequence encodes CASSIAGARGQANTEAFF.

The chain links TRBV28 to TRBJ1-5; perhaps TRBD1 as D (5 bases). Germline V lookup: CDR1 MDHEN, CDR2 SYDVKM. The CDR3 covers 14 residues. Between the trimmed V and J ends, which lost 5 bases and 5 bases, there was a span of 13 bases. The CDR3 nucleotides read TGTGCCAGCAGTCCACGGGGGGGGTATCAGCCCCAGCATTTT. Its translation: CASSPRGGYQPQHF.

The chain has TRBV5-5 and TRBJ2-7, with D uncertain. This CDR3 is 15 amino acids long. Trimming took off 3 bases at V and 4 bases at J, with 17 bases between the two ends. Germline assignment: CDR1 SGHKS and CDR2 YYEKEE (reference sequence). CDR3 DNA sequence: TGTGCCAGCAGCTCCCCCCTGATGCAGCGTTACGAGCAGTACTTC. Amino acid sequence: CASSSPLMQRYEQYF.

This rearrangement joins TRBV6-6 to TRBJ1-2, with D tentatively TRBD1 (5 bases). V was cut by 5 bases and J by 6 bases, with 10 bases left in between. This CDR3 is 12 amino acids long. Germline-derived CDR1 and CDR2 are MNHNY and SVGAGI (reference sequence). CDR3 residues: CASSNTGDGYTF. CDR3 nucleotide sequence: TGTGCCAGCAGTAACACAGGAGATGGCTACACCTTC.

The genes are TRBV27 and TRBJ1-1; possibly TRBD1 for D (6 bases). The CDR3 has 16 residues. Germline V gene lookup returns CDR1 MNHEY and CDR2 SMNVEV (reference sequence). The ends were cut back, 5 bases at V and 4 bases at J, with 20 bases in the middle. For the CDR3, the DNA is TGTGCCAGCAGTGTCTGGTCGGGGGCCAGGGGCACTGAAGCTTTCTTT. Translating gives CASSVWSGARGTEAFF.

The CDR3 DNA is TGTGCCAGCAGCCCCAGAGCGGGAGATACCACAGATACGCAGTATTTT. Translated: CASSPRAGDTTDTQYF. This chain uses TRBV11-2 with TRBJ2-3, with 8 bases fitting TRBD2. With V trimmed by 5 bases and J by 2 bases, 9 bases remained unmatched. The CDR3 has 16 residues. CDR1 is SGHAT and CDR2 is FQNNGV in the germline V gene.

The count of this clone is one. One end of the junction varies from germline; a read error may be responsible. This chain joins TRBV15 and TRBJ1-5, with 9 positions matching TRBD1. CDR3 length: 16 amino acids. Per germline, CDR1 LNHNV and CDR2 YYDKDF (reference sequence). The DNA of the CDR3 is TGTGCCACCAGCATGAATCAAGGACAGGGGAATCGGCCCCAGCATTTT. Translating it yields CATSMNQGQGNRPQHF.

The rearrangement uses TRBV28 and TRBJ1-6; 7 bases align to TRBD1. The V segment lost 5 bases and the J segment 13 bases; nucleotides outside the gene matches: 17. The CDR3 covers 16 residues. The germline V gene encodes CDR1 MDHEN and CDR2 SYDVKM. The CDR3 protein is CASSLSGTVLSVPLHF. CDR3 nucleotides: TGTGCCAGCAGTCTATCCGGGACAGTGCTCTCGGTTCCCCTCCACTTT. The full variable domain, rest sourced from reference TRBV28 and TRBJ1-6, is DVKVTQSSRYLVKRTGEKVFLECVQDMDHENMFWYRQDPGLGLRLIYFSYDVKMKEKGDIPEGYSVSREKKERFSLILESASTNQTSMYLCASSLSGTVLSVPLHFGNGTRLTVT.

The chain carries TRBV19 and TRBJ2-5, with D tentatively TRBD2 (6 bases). CDR1 is LNHDA, CDR2 SQIVND, per germline (reference sequence). The CDR3 sequence is 15 residues long. V was trimmed by 1 base and J by 5 bases, leaving 14 bases between them. The CDR3 sequence is CASSIAGVYRETQYF. The CDR3 DNA is TGTGCCAGTAGTATAGCGGGAGTCTACCGGGAGACCCAGTACTTC.

This chain links TRBV5-6 with TRBJ2-7, with D perhaps assigned TRBD1 or TRBD2 (5 bases each). The CDR3 sequence is 16 residues long. From germline, CDR1 is SGHDT and CDR2 YYEEEE. Trimming stripped 4 bases from V and 0 bases from J, with 17 bases between. The CDR3 DNA reads TGTGCCAGCAGCAACACCGGGACGGCGAGCTCCTACGAGCAGTACTTC. Translation gives CASSNTGTASSYEQYF.